The 2 T cell receptor beta chains presented below share a single source sample, sequenced in a study of identical twins. One entry per CDR3 protein results from TCRdb running MiXCR on the 5' RACE reads. The sample has roughly 720,000 distinct CDR3 sequences; roughly 20% are singletons. The sample was also linked to a second study, of T cells expressing NK-cell markers.

Sequenced: PBMCs. The receptors derive from a woman between 18 and 29 years old in good health.

In this sample, this clonotype turned up a few times. J is TRBJ2-7 and V is TRBV10-2; perhaps TRBD2 as D (6 bases). Germline CDR1 and CDR2: WSHSY and SAAADI. Trimming pared 8 bases from V and 0 bases from J, leaving 14 bases between. The CDR3 spans 14 residues. CDR3 in DNA: TGCGCCAGCCGGGGACTCCCGAGCTCCTACGAGCAGTACTTC. Translating it yields CASRGLPSSYEQYF.

The chain joins TRBV30 to TRBJ1-5; maybe TRBD1 (5 bases). V lost 5 bases and J lost 3, with 11 bases in between. The germline CDR1 and CDR2 sequences are GTSNPN and SVGIG (reference sequence). The CDR3 loop spans 13 amino acids. The CDR3 protein is CAWARQTNQPQHF. In DNA form, the CDR3 reads TGTGCCTGGGCCAGACAGACCAATCAGCCCCAGCATTTT.